The T cell receptor beta chain under discussion was sequenced for a study of cytomegalovirus exposure and HLA in healthy donors. Study-wide results and caveats: Fewer N-insertions (relative to the approximately 670-donor mean) were reportedly seen in an Asian-associated ancestry cluster in a later analysis.

The PCR made use of 60 Vbeta and 13 Jbeta primers. Assay: immunoSEQ multiplex PCR; the TCRdb copy retains only in-frame clones and omits some. The table includes fewer than 40,000 clones, 65% to 90% detected once. About this clone itself: Its target is not known.

Donors had nominal health at sampling but likely had unrecorded immune exposures. Source material: PBMCs. This sequence originates from a woman aged 18-30 years in good health and CMV-seronegative.

The CDR3 region is CASSYFPTDTQYF. Written as DNA, the CDR3 is TGTGCCAGCAGTTACTTCCCGACAGATACGCAGTATTTT. The V and J genes are TRBV6-5 and TRBJ2-3; D call uncertain. CDR1 is MNHEY, CDR2 SVGAGI, per germline. With 1 base removed from V and 3 bases from J, the gap between germline ends came to 5 bases. The CDR3 extends over 13 amino acids.